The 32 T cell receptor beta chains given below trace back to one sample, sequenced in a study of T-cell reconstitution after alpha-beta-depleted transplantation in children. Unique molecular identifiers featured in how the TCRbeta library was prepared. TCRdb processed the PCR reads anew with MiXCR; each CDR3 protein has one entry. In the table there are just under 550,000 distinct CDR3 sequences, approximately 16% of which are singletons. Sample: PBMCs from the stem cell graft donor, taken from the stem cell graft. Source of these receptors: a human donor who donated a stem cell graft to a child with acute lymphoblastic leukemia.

CDR3: CASSLGGTSGTNEQFF. CDR3 nucleotide sequence: TGCGCCAGCAGCTTGGGGGGGACTAGCGGGACTAATGAGCAGTTCTTC. The chain carries TRBV5-1 and TRBJ2-1; 13 bases align to TRBD2. Germline V gene lookup returns CDR1 SGHRS and CDR2 YFSETQ. V shed 0 bases and J 7 bases; nucleotides not matched to a gene: 4. This CDR3 is 16 amino acids long.

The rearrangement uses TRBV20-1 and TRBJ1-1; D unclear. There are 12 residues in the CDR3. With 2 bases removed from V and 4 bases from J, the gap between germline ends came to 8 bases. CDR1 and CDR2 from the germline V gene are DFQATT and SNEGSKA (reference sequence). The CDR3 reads CSARPVGTEAFF. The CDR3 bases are TGCAGTGCTAGACCAGTAGGCACTGAAGCTTTCTTT.

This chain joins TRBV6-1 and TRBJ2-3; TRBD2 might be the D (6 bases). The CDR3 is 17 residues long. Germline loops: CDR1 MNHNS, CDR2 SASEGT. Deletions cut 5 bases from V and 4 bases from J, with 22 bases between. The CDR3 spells CASSRERLAGQSDTQYF. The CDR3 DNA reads TGTGCCAGCAGTCGAGAACGACTTGCGGGGCAATCAGATACGCAGTATTTT.

The CDR3 region is CASPGQGYEQYF. CDR3 nucleotides: TGCGCCTCCCCGGGACAGGGATACGAGCAGTACTTC. V is TRBV4-1 and J is TRBJ2-7; 9 bases fit TRBD1. This CDR3 is built from 12 residues. Germline CDR1 is MGHRA and CDR2 is YSYEKL. With V trimmed by 11 bases and J by 4 bases, 6 bases remained unmatched.

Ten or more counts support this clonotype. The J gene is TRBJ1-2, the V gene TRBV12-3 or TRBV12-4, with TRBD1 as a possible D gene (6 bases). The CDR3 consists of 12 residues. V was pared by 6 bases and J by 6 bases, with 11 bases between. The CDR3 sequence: CASRGGFDGYTF. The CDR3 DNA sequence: TGTGCCAGCAGAGGGGGATTTGATGGCTACACCTTC.

CDR3 DNA sequence: TGCAGTGCTAGGAACTCGGGGCGGAGTAGCAATCAGCCCCAGCATTTT. Protein: CSARNSGRSSNQPQHF. V gene TRBV20-1 combines with J gene TRBJ1-5; weak D call: TRBD1 (5 bases). CDR3 length equals 16 residues. V was trimmed by 3 bases and J by 0 bases, leaving 15 bases between them. The V gene's germline CDR1 is DFQATT and CDR2 SNEGSKA (reference sequence).

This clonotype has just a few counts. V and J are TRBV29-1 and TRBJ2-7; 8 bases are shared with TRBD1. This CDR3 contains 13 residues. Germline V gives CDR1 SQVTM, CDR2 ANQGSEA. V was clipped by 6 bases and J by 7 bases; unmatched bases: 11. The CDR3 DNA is TGCAGCGTCGCTGGACAGGGAAAAAGGGAGCAGTACTTC. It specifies CSVAGQGKREQYF.

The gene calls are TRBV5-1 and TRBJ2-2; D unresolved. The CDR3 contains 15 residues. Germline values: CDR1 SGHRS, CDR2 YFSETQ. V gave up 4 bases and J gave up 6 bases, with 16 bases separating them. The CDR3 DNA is TGCGCCAGCAGCATGGGCGATGTATTGGCCGGGGAGCTGTTTTTT. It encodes CASSMGDVLAGELFF. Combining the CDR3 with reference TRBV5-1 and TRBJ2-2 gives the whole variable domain KAGVTQTPRYLIKTRGQQVTLSCSPISGHRSVSWYQQTPGQGLQFLFEYFSETQRNKGNFPGRFSGRQFSNSRSEMNVSTLELGDSALYLCASSMGDVLAGELFFGEGSRLTVL.

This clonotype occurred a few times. The CDR3 protein is CASTPSASGRGKYF. The CDR3 bases are TGTGCCAGCACCCCATCGGCTAGCGGGAGAGGGAAGTACTTC. J is TRBJ2-7 and V is TRBV7-9; 10 bases agree with TRBD2. J lost 11 bases, V lost 7 bases, and 14 bases had no gene match. CDR3 length: 14 amino acids. The germline gives CDR1 SEHNR, CDR2 FQNEAQ (reference sequence).

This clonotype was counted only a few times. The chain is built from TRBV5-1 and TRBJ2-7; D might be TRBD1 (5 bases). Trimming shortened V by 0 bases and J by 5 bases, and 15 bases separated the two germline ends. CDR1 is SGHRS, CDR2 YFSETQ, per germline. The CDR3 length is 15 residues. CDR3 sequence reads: CASSLVLTAPHEQYF. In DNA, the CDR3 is TGCGCCAGCAGCTTGGTTTTGACAGCACCCCACGAGCAGTACTTC.

CDR3 bases: TGCGCCAGCAGCCCTCAAGCACCAGATACGCAGTATTTT. Protein: CASSPQAPDTQYF. The chain uses TRBV5-1 and TRBJ2-3; D gene unclear. Germline V gene sequence: CDR1 SGHRS, CDR2 YFSETQ. Trimming shortened V by 4 bases and J by 4 bases, and 10 bases separated the two germline ends. This CDR3 has 13 amino acids.

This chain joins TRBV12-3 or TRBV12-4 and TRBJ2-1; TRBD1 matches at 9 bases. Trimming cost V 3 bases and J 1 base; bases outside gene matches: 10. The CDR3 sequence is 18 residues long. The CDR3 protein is CASSLYFGTGFSYNEQFF. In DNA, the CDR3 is TGTGCCAGCAGTTTGTATTTCGGGACAGGGTTTTCCTACAATGAGCAGTTCTTC.

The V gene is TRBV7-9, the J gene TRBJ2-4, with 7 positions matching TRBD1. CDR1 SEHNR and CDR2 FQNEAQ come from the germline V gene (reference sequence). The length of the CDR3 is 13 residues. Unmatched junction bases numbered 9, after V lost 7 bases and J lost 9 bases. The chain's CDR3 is CASTLTGLAIQYF. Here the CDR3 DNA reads TGTGCCAGCACCTTGACAGGGCTCGCCATTCAGTACTTC.

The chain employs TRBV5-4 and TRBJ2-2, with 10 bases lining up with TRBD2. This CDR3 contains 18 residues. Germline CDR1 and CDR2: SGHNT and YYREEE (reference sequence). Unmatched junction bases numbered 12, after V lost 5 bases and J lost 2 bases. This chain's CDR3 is CASRPEPAGGPNTGELFF. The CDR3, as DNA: TGTGCCAGCAGACCTGAACCAGCGGGAGGGCCAAACACCGGGGAGCTGTTTTTT. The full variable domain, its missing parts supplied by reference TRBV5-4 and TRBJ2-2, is ETGVTQSPTHLIKTRGQQVTLRCSSQSGHNTVSWYQQALGQGPQFIFQYYREEENGRGNFPPRFSGLQFPNYSSELNVNALELDDSALYLCASRPEPAGGPNTGELFFGEGSRLTVL.

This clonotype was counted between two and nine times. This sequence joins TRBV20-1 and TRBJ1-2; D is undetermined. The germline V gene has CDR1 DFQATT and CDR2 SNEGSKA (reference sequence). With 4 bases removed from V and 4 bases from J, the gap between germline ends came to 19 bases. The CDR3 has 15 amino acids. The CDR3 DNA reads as TGCAGTGCTACCGTCGGAGACCCGGAGGGCTATGGCTACACCTTC. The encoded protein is CSATVGDPEGYGYTF.

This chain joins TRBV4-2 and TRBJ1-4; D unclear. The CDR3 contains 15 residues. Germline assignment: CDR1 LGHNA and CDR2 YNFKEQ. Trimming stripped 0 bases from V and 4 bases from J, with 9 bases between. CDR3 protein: CASSQDWGVNEKLFF. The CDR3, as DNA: TGTGCCAGCAGCCAAGATTGGGGAGTTAATGAAAAACTGTTTTTT.

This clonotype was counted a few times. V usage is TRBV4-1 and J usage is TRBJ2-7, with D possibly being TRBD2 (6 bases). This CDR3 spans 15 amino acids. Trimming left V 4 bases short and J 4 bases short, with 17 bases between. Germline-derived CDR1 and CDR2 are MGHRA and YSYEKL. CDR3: CASSPGGSGVYEQYF. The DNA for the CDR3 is TGCGCCAGCAGCCCCGGCGGTTCGGGAGTGTACGAGCAGTACTTC.

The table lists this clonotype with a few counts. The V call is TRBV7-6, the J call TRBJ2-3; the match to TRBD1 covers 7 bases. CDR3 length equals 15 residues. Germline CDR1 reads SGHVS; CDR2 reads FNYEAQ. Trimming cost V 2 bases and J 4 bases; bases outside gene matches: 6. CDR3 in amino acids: CASSLYPGGSDTQYF. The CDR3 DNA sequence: TGTGCCAGCAGCTTATATCCAGGGGGATCAGATACGCAGTATTTT.

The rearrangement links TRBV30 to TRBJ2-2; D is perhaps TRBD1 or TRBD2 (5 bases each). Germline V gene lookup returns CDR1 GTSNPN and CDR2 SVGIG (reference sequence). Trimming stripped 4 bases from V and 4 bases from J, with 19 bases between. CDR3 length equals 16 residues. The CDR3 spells CAWKYPWDPRTGELFF. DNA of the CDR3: TGTGCCTGGAAGTATCCTTGGGACCCTCGCACCGGGGAGCTGTTTTTT.

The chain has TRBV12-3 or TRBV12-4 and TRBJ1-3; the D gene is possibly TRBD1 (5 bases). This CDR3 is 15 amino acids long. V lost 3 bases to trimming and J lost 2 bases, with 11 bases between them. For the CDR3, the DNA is TGTGCCAGCAGTTTTATCCCGGGGGCTGGAAACACCATATATTTT. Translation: CASSFIPGAGNTIYF.

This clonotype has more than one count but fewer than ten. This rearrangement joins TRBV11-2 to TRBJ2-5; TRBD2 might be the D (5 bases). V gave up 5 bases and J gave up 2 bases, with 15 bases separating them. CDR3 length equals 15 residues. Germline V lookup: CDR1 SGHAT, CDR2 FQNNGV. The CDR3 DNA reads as TGTGCCAGCAGCGTAGGGCAGCGGCTACAAGAGACCCAGTACTTC. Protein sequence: CASSVGQRLQETQYF.

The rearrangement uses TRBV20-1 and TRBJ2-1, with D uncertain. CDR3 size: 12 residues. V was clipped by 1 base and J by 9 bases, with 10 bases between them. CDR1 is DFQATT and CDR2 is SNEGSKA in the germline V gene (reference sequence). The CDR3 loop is CSARALLVEQFF. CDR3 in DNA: TGCAGTGCTAGAGCGCTGCTGGTTGAGCAGTTCTTC.

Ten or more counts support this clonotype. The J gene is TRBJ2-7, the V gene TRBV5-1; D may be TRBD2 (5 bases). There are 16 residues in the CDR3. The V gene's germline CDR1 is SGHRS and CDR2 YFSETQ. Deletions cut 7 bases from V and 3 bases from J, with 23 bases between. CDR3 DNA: TGCGCCAGCGGTAGTGGTCCTCGAGGACTGAACTACGAGCAGTACTTC. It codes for CASGSGPRGLNYEQYF.

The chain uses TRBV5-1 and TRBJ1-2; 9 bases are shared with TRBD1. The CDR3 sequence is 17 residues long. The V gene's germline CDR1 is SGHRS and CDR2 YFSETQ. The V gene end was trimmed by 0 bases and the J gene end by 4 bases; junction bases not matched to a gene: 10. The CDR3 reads CASSLVTGGPSGYGYTF. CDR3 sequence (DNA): TGCGCCAGCAGCTTGGTGACAGGGGGTCCGAGCGGCTATGGCTACACCTTC.

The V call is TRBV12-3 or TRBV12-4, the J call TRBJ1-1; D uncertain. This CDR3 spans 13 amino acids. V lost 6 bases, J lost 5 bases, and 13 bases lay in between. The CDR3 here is CASSTALRTEAFF. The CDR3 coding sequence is TGTGCCAGCAGCACGGCCTTAAGGACTGAAGCTTTCTTT.

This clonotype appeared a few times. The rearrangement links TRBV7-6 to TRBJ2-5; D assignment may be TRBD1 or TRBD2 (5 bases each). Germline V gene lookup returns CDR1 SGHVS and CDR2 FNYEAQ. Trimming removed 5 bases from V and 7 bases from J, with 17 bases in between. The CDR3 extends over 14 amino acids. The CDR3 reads CASSPLGASGTQYF. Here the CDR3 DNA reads TGTGCCAGCAGCCCCCTCGGGGCATCGGGGACCCAGTACTTC.

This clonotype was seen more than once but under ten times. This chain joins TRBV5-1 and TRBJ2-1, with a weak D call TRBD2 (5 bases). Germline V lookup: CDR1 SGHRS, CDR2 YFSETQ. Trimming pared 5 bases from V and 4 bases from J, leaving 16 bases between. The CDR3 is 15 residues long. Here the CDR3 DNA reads TGCGCCAGCAGTAGCGAGAACAGATATTACAATGAGCAGTTCTTC. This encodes CASSSENRYYNEQFF.

CDR3: CSARDSIISSYNEQFF. DNA for the CDR3: TGCAGTGCTAGAGACTCGATTATTAGCTCCTACAATGAGCAGTTCTTC. This chain joins TRBV20-1 and TRBJ2-1; no reliable D call. The CDR3 has 16 amino acids. CDR1 and CDR2 (germline): DFQATT, SNEGSKA (reference sequence). V shed 0 bases and J shed 0 bases, with 12 bases lying between them.

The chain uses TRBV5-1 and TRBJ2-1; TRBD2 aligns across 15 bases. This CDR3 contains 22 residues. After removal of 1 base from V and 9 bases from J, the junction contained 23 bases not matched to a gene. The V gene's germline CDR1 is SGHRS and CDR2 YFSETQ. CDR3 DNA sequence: TGCGCCAGCAGCTTGCATAGTCCCGGACTAGCGGGAGGGAGCGGAGCATCGGTTGAGCAGTTCTTC. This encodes CASSLHSPGLAGGSGASVEQFF.

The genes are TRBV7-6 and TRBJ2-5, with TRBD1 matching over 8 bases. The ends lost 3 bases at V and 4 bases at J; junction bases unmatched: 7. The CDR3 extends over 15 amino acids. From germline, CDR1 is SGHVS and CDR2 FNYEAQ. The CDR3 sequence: CASSFAGGQGETQYF. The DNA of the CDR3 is TGTGCCAGCAGCTTTGCAGGGGGCCAGGGAGAGACCCAGTACTTC.

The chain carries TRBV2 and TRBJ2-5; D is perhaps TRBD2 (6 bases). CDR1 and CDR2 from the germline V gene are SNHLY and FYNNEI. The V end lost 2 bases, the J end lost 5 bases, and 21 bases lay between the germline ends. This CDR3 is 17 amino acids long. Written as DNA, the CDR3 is TGTGCCAGCAGTGAACCGGACGGGAGCACCATGTCGGAGACCCAGTACTTC. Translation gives CASSEPDGSTMSETQYF.

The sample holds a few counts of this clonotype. CDR3 sequence: CASSLGGLAGTHEQFF. DNA for the CDR3: TGCGCCAGCAGCTTGGGGGGACTAGCGGGAACCCATGAGCAGTTCTTC. This chain uses TRBV5-1 with TRBJ2-1; 13 nucleotides align to TRBD2. The CDR3 sequence is 16 residues long. Trimming took 0 bases from V and 8 from J; bases not matched to a gene: 5. Germline values: CDR1 SGHRS, CDR2 YFSETQ.